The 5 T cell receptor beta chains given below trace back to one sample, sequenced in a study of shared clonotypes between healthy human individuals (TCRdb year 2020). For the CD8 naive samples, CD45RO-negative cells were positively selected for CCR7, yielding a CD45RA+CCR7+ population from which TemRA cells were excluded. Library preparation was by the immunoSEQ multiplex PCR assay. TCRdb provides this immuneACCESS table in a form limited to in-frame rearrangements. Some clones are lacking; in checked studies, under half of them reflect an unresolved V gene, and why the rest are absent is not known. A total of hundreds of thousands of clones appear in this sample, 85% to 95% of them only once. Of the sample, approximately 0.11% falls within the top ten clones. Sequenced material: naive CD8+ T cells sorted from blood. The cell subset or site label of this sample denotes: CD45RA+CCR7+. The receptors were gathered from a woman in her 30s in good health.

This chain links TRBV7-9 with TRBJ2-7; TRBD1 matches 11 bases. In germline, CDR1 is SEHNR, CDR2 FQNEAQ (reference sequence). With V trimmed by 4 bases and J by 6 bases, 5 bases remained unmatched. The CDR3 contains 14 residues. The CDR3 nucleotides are TGTGCCAGCAGCTCAGGGGGGACAGGGGGCGAGCAGTACTTC. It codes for CASSSGGTGGEQYF. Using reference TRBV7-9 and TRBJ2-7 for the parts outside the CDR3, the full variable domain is DTGVSQNPRHKITKRGQNVTFRCDPISEHNRLYWYRQTLGQGPEFLTYFQNEAQLEKSRLLSDRFSAERPKGSFSTLEIQRTEQGDSAMYLCASSSGGTGGEQYFGPGTRLTVT.

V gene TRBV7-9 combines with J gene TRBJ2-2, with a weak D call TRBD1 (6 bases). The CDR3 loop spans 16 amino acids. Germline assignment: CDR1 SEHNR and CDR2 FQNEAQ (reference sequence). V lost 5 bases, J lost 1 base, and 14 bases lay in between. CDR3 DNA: TGTGCCAGCAGCGCGACCACAGGGAGGAACACCGGGGAGCTGTTTTTT. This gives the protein CASSATTGRNTGELFF.

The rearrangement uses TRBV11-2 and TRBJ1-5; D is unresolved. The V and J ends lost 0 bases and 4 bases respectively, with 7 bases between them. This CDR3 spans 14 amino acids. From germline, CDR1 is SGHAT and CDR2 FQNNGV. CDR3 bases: TGTGCCAGCAGCTTAGATCCGGGGAATCAGCCCCAGCATTTT. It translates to CASSLDPGNQPQHF.

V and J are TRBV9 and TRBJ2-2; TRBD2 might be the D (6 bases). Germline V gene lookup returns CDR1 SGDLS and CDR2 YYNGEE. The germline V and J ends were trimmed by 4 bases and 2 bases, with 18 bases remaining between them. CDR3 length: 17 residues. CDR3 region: CASSPRYGTFNTGELFF. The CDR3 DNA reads TGTGCCAGCAGCCCGAGATACGGGACTTTTAACACCGGGGAGCTGTTTTTT.

The CDR3 protein is CASSYPGTGLEQYF. The CDR3 nucleotides read TGTGCCAGCAGTTACCCCGGGACAGGGTTAGAGCAGTACTTC. This chain connects TRBV6-5 to TRBJ2-5; 9 bases are shared with TRBD1. Germline CDR1 and CDR2: MNHEY and SVGAGI. V lost 2 bases, J lost 11 bases, and 9 bases stayed unmatched. CDR3 length equals 14 residues.